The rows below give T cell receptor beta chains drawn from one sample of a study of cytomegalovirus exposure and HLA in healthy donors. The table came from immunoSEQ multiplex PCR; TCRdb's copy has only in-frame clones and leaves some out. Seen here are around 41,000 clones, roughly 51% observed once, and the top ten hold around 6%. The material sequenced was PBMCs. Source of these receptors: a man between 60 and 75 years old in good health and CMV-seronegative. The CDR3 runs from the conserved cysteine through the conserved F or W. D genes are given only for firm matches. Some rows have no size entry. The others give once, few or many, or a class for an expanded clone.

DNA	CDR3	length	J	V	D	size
TGTGCCAGCAGTGATCGGGGGGTCGGGAATCAGCCCCAGCATTTT	CASSDRGVGNQPQHF	15	TRBJ1-5	TRBV2	NA	few
TGTGCCAGCAGCCAAGATTGGACAGGAGGCAATGAGCAGTTCTTC	CASSQDWTGGNEQFF	15	TRBJ2-1	TRBV4-2	TRBD1	NA
TGTGCCAGCAGCGTAGTTGCCCAGGGATTGAAGTACTTC	CASSVVAQGLKYF	13	TRBJ2-4	TRBV9	NA	NA
TGTGCCTGGAGTACTCGGGCTAACTATGGCTACACCTTC	CAWSTRANYGYTF	13	TRBJ1-2	TRBV30	NA	NA
TGTGCCAGCAGTTTATTGGGGGCTTTCTACGAGCAGTACTTC	CASSLLGAFYEQYF	14	TRBJ2-7	TRBV28	NA	NA
TGTCCTACCGTGGGCTACACCTTC	CPTVGYTF	8	TRBJ1-2	TRBV19	NA	NA
TGTGCCAGCAGCTTAGACACAGGGTTCACTGAAGCTTTCTTT	CASSLDTGFTEAFF	14	TRBJ1-1	TRBV7-9	NA	NA
TGTGCCAGCCGGGGTTATACGCAGTATTTT	CASRGYTQYF	10	TRBJ2-3	TRBV19	NA	NA
TGTGCCTGGAGTGTACGACAACAAGAGACCCAGTACTTC	CAWSVRQQETQYF	13	TRBJ2-5	TRBV30	NA	NA
TGTGCCAGCAGTGAGACAGGGGCTCGTCAGCCCCAGCATTTT	CASSETGARQPQHF	14	TRBJ1-5	TRBV6-1	TRBD1	NA
TGTGCCAGCAGTCCTACAGGACTATCGCTTCAGTACTTC	CASSPTGLSLQYF	13	TRBJ2-7	TRBV6-5	NA	NA
TGCGCCAGCAGCCAATCTACGGACAGAGCCTACGAGCAGTACTTC	CASSQSTDRAYEQYF	15	TRBJ2-7	TRBV4-1	NA	NA
TGTGCCAGCAGTGAAGGGGCGGGAGAAATTCATGAGCAGTTCTTC	CASSEGAGEIHEQFF	15	TRBJ2-1	TRBV6-1	TRBD2	NA
TGCAGCGTTGGGGTCAGGGAAAACTATGGCTACACCTTC	CSVGVRENYGYTF	13	TRBJ1-2	TRBV29-1	NA	NA
TGCGCCAGCAGCCACCCACTGCCGGTAGCGGGAATGGGGCAACAAGAGACCCAGTACTTC	CASSHPLPVAGMGQQETQYF	20	TRBJ2-5	TRBV4-1	TRBD2	few
TGTGCCAGCAGCCCGCGGGGCGAGCAGTACTTC	CASSPRGEQYF	11	TRBJ2-7	TRBV7-2	NA	NA
TGTGCCAGCAGCACGGACAGGCGGACCTACGAGCAGTACTTC	CASSTDRRTYEQYF	14	TRBJ2-7	TRBV21-1	NA	few
TGTGCCAGCAGTCGGACAGCAATGAACACTGAAGCTTTCTTT	CASSRTAMNTEAFF	14	TRBJ1-1	TRBV6-5	NA	NA
TGTGCCACCAGCAGAGGGATCCTGACGACTAGCGGGAGGGGGCTTACCCAGTACTTC	CATSRGILTTSGRGLTQYF	19	TRBJ2-5	TRBV15	TRBD2	few
TGTGCCTGGAGTGCCAACTGGGAGGGCCCGGATACGCAGTATTTT	CAWSANWEGPDTQYF	15	TRBJ2-3	TRBV30	TRBD2	few
TGTGCCAGCAGCGTTTGGGACAGGGGTTTCGGGGGCTACACCTTC	CASSVWDRGFGGYTF	15	TRBJ1-2	TRBV21-1	NA	NA
TGTGCCAGCAGCTTGTCCCCTAGGGGCGGGAGGGACAATGAGCAGTTCTTC	CASSLSPRGGRDNEQFF	17	TRBJ2-1	TRBV5-4	TRBD2	NA
TGCGCCAGCAGCCCTCGGGACAGGGGGGCCGAGCAGTACTTC	CASSPRDRGAEQYF	14	TRBJ2-7	TRBV5-1	TRBD1	few
TGTGCCAGCAGCCGGGACAGGGGAACGGAAGAGCAGTACTTC	CASSRDRGTEEQYF	14	TRBJ2-7	TRBV9	TRBD1	NA
TGTGCCAGCAGACGGGGGGGACGGACCCATCAGCCCCAGCATTTT	CASRRGGRTHQPQHF	15	TRBJ1-5	TRBV28	NA	NA
TGTGCCAGCTCACCACTCCCCCGGACTAGCGGGCAAGAGACCCAGTACTTC	CASSPLPRTSGQETQYF	17	TRBJ2-5	TRBV18	TRBD2	NA
TGTGCCAGCACTCGGGATATGAACACTGAAGCTTTCTTT	CASTRDMNTEAFF	13	TRBJ1-1	TRBV6-5	NA	NA
TGCGCCAGCAGCTTAAACAGGGGGCCAGGGGCCAACGTCCTGACTTTC	CASSLNRGPGANVLTF	16	TRBJ2-6	TRBV5-1	TRBD1	few
TGTGCCAGCATGGGGGCCTCGATAAGTGGAAACATTCAGTACTTC	CASMGASISGNIQYF	15	TRBJ2-4	TRBV6-5	NA	NA
TGTGCCAGCAGCCCCGTTAACCAGGTGGGAGATACGCAGTATTTT	CASSPVNQVGDTQYF	15	TRBJ2-3	TRBV7-7	NA	NA
TGTGCCACCAGCAGAGATTGGACAGGGGGCACCGGGGAGCTGTTTTTT	CATSRDWTGGTGELFF	16	TRBJ2-2	TRBV15	TRBD1	NA
TGTGCCAGCACCCCTTCGACGGAGAGCTCTGGAAACACCATATATTTT	CASTPSTESSGNTIYF	16	TRBJ1-3	TRBV25-1	NA	NA
TGTGCCAGCAGCGGGCAGGGGGCAGGCACTGAAGCTTTCTTT	CASSGQGAGTEAFF	14	TRBJ1-1	TRBV9	TRBD1	NA
TGCACCAGCAGCCAAGACTCTAGCGGGAGTAGGGATGAGCAGTTCTTC	CTSSQDSSGSRDEQFF	16	TRBJ2-1	TRBV1	NA	NA
TGTGCCAGCGCCAAAACCACAGGGGATCACAATGAGCAGTTCTTC	CASAKTTGDHNEQFF	15	TRBJ2-1	TRBV9	TRBD1	NA
TGTGCCAGCAGTGTGTCGGGCTCCTACAATGAGCAGTTCTTC	CASSVSGSYNEQFF	14	TRBJ2-1	TRBV25-1	NA	NA
TGTGCTAGTGGTTCGGACAACCTTGGGGAAAAACTGTTTTTT	CASGSDNLGEKLFF	14	TRBJ1-4	TRBV12-5	NA	NA
TGTGCCAGCAGCTTGAACCAGGGAGGTCACCAGCCCCAGCATTTT	CASSLNQGGHQPQHF	15	TRBJ1-5	TRBV5-8	NA	once
TGTGCCAGCAGCCAAGACTGGAGGACGGCTTATGGCTACACCTTC	CASSQDWRTAYGYTF	15	TRBJ1-2	TRBV14	NA	NA
TGCGCCAGCAGCTTGTGGGACAGCGCGGATGGCTACACCTTC	CASSLWDSADGYTF	14	TRBJ1-2	TRBV5-1	TRBD1	NA
TGTGCCAGCAGCCCCCTCGGGACAGGGGGTTCACCCCTCCACTTT	CASSPLGTGGSPLHF	15	TRBJ1-6	TRBV9	TRBD1	NA
TGCGCCAGCAGCCAAGATCCGTCCAGATTCGGAAACACCATATATTTT	CASSQDPSRFGNTIYF	16	TRBJ1-3	TRBV4-3	NA	few
TGTGCCAGCAGCCTGACAGGCACAGATACGCAGTATTTT	CASSLTGTDTQYF	13	TRBJ2-3	TRBV6-1	NA	few
TGTGCCACGACCAGGGACCAACTAGCGGGAGATAGGGAGCAGTACTTC	CATTRDQLAGDREQYF	16	TRBJ2-7	TRBV10-3	TRBD2	few
TGTGCCAGCAGCTTAGTAGACAGGGCGGGTGGAGGGGCAGCTCGGAACACTGAAGCTTTCTTT	CASSLVDRAGGGAARNTEAFF	21	TRBJ1-1	TRBV7-6	TRBD1	NA
TGTGCCTGGAGTGTACTTCTAGCGGGAGATACGCAGTATTTT	CAWSVLLAGDTQYF	14	TRBJ2-3	TRBV30	TRBD2	once